A selection of T cell receptor beta chains follows, all from one sample in a study of cytomegalovirus exposure and HLA in healthy donors. Only in-frame clones appear in the TCRdb table, and some are missing; sequencing was by immunoSEQ multiplex PCR. The repertoire holds 100,000 to 150,000 clones, with approximately 75% as singletons. Specimen: PBMCs. These receptors were collected from a woman aged 45-65 years in good health and CMV-seronegative. Both conserved end residues are part of each CDR3. The D gene is left open where the match is weak. Clone size is not always given. Where it is, it says once, few, many or a class for expanded clones.

DNA: TGTGCCAGCAGCTTAGCAGGGGGGCACGAGCAGTACTTC
CDR3: CASSLAGGHEQYF
J: TRBJ2-7
size: NA
D: NA
V: TRBV11-2

DNA: TGTGCCAGTAGTTCCTCCTTCAGGGTCCATGAGCAGTTCTTC
CDR3: CASSSSFRVHEQFF
J: TRBJ2-1
size: NA
D: NA
V: TRBV19

DNA: TGTGCCAGCAGCTTAGCGACCACAGTCACTGAAGCTTTCTTT
CDR3: CASSLATTVTEAFF
J: TRBJ1-1
size: many
D: NA
V: TRBV7-9

DNA: TGCGCCAGCAGCCGCGGGACTAGCGGCCTCTCCTACAATGAGCAGTTCTTC
CDR3: CASSRGTSGLSYNEQFF
J: TRBJ2-1
size: NA
D: TRBD2
V: TRBV5-1

DNA: TGTGCCAGCAGTCTAGCGGGAGGCACAGATACGCAGTATTTT
CDR3: CASSLAGGTDTQYF
J: TRBJ2-3
size: once
D: TRBD2
V: TRBV6-4

DNA: TGTTCCAGCAGCTTAGCGGCACTAGTTTCCAATGAGCAGTTCTTC
CDR3: CSSSLAALVSNEQFF
J: TRBJ2-1
size: NA
D: NA
V: TRBV7-9

DNA: TGTGCCAGCAGCCCCCGGACAGGGGAATCCTACGAGCAGTACTTC
CDR3: CASSPRTGESYEQYF
J: TRBJ2-7
size: NA
D: TRBD1
V: TRBV14

DNA: TGTGCCAGCAGCATCGGACAGGCGAACACTGAAGCTTTCTTT
CDR3: CASSIGQANTEAFF
J: TRBJ1-1
size: NA
D: TRBD1
V: TRBV5-8

DNA: TGTGCCAGCAGCCTGCTGCGGGAGGGTGATACGCAGTATTTT
CDR3: CASSLLREGDTQYF
J: TRBJ2-3
size: once
D: TRBD2
V: TRBV7-3

DNA: TGTGCCAGCAGTTTAGGGCTAGCCAAAAACATTCAGTACTTC
CDR3: CASSLGLAKNIQYF
J: TRBJ2-4
size: once
D: NA
V: TRBV28

DNA: TGCGCCAGCAGCCAACCCACCCGGGGGAGGGACTCCTACGAGCAGTACTTC
CDR3: CASSQPTRGRDSYEQYF
J: TRBJ2-7
size: NA
D: TRBD2
V: TRBV4-1

DNA: TGTGCCAGTAGTCGGGTGGGAGAGCCCCAGCATTTT
CDR3: CASSRVGEPQHF
J: TRBJ1-5
size: few
D: NA
V: TRBV19

DNA: TGTGCCAGCAGACGGCGGGGGACTGAAGCTTTCTTT
CDR3: CASRRRGTEAFF
J: TRBJ1-1
size: NA
D: NA
V: TRBV14

DNA: TGTGCCATAGAACTAGCGGTTCAAGAGACCCAGTACTTC
CDR3: CAIELAVQETQYF
J: TRBJ2-5
size: NA
D: TRBD2
V: TRBV7-9

DNA: TGTGCCAGCAGCTTAGAGGGAGGGTATACCGGGGAGCTGTTTTTT
CDR3: CASSLEGGYTGELFF
J: TRBJ2-2
size: NA
D: TRBD2
V: TRBV11-2

DNA: TGTGCCAGCTCACTGTCGGGACAGGGGGACACTGAAGCTTTCTTT
CDR3: CASSLSGQGDTEAFF
J: TRBJ1-1
size: NA
D: TRBD1
V: TRBV18

DNA: TGTGCCAGCAGTTTAAAACGGGACTACTTCTACAATGAGCAGTTCTTC
CDR3: CASSLKRDYFYNEQFF
J: TRBJ2-1
size: NA
D: TRBD2
V: TRBV27

DNA: TGTGCCAGTAGTATGCCGTGGGGAGGCCAAGAGACCCAGTACTTC
CDR3: CASSMPWGGQETQYF
J: TRBJ2-5
size: NA
D: NA
V: TRBV19

DNA: TGTGCCAGCACACCGACAGGAAACACTGAAGCTTTCTTT
CDR3: CASTPTGNTEAFF
J: TRBJ1-1
size: NA
D: NA
V: TRBV27

DNA: TGTGCCAGCAGCACCTGGCAGGCGAGCTCCTATAATTCACCCCTCCACTTT
CDR3: CASSTWQASSYNSPLHF
J: TRBJ1-6
size: NA
D: NA
V: TRBV28

DNA: TGCGCCAGCAGCCAAGATGGAACCCCGGGACTAGCGGGAGTCGGGGAGCAGTTCTTC
CDR3: CASSQDGTPGLAGVGEQFF
J: TRBJ2-1
size: once
D: TRBD2
V: TRBV4-3

DNA: TGTGCCAGCTCACCAGTTCCGTTTCTAAACTATGGCTACACCTTC
CDR3: CASSPVPFLNYGYTF
J: TRBJ1-2
size: NA
D: NA
V: TRBV18

DNA: TGTGCCAGCAGTCGTCCTAGCGGAACCAGCACAGATACGCAGTATTTT
CDR3: CASSRPSGTSTDTQYF
J: TRBJ2-3
size: NA
D: TRBD2
V: TRBV6-6

DNA: TGCGCCAGCAGCCAAGATCCGGGGGCGGGAGGCTCCCGGGCGGAGACCCAGTACTTC
CDR3: CASSQDPGAGGSRAETQYF
J: TRBJ2-5
size: NA
D: TRBD2
V: TRBV4-1

DNA: TGTGCCAGCAGTTTTTCCGGGACAGGGGGCGCCTTTCGGTACTTC
CDR3: CASSFSGTGGAFRYF
J: TRBJ2-5
size: NA
D: TRBD1
V: TRBV28

DNA: TGTGCCAGCAGCCCCTGGGGGGGAGGGCCTGGGGAGACCCAGTACTTC
CDR3: CASSPWGGGPGETQYF
J: TRBJ2-5
size: NA
D: TRBD2
V: TRBV7-2

DNA: TGTGCCAGTAGTATATACAGGGCGTTAACCGGGGAGCTGTTTTTT
CDR3: CASSIYRALTGELFF
J: TRBJ2-2
size: NA
D: NA
V: TRBV19

DNA: TGTGCCAGCAGTCCTGGACAGCTTTACATGAACACTGAAGCTTTCTTT
CDR3: CASSPGQLYMNTEAFF
J: TRBJ1-1
size: few
D: NA
V: TRBV27

DNA: TGTGCCAGCAGCCTGGGACAGGGAGGGTACGAGCAGTACTTC
CDR3: CASSLGQGGYEQYF
J: TRBJ2-7
size: few
D: TRBD1
V: TRBV7-9

DNA: TGTGCCAGCAGCTTATCGACTAGCGGGAGTGCGGGGGAGCTGTTTTTT
CDR3: CASSLSTSGSAGELFF
J: TRBJ2-2
size: once
D: TRBD2
V: TRBV7-2

DNA: TGTGCCAGTAGCACCGCGGGATTCGGGCCTAGAGAGACCCAGTACTTC
CDR3: CASSTAGFGPRETQYF
J: TRBJ2-5
size: NA
D: NA
V: TRBV19

DNA: TGTGCCAGCTCACCAGGGCTAGCGAGGACAATTTACGAGCAGTACTTC
CDR3: CASSPGLARTIYEQYF
J: TRBJ2-7
size: few
D: NA
V: TRBV18

DNA: TGTGCCAGCAGCCAAGTAACAGGGGGTGGCTACACCTTC
CDR3: CASSQVTGGGYTF
J: TRBJ1-2
size: NA
D: TRBD1
V: TRBV14

DNA: TGTGCCTGGAGTCCAGGGGAGGGTGCTACCTACGAGCAGTACTTC
CDR3: CAWSPGEGATYEQYF
J: TRBJ2-7
size: NA
D: NA
V: TRBV30

DNA: TGTGCCAGCAGCGTAGTGAGTTCAGGGGAGGGGCTGGACACTGAAGCTTTCTTT
CDR3: CASSVVSSGEGLDTEAFF
J: TRBJ1-1
size: NA
D: NA
V: TRBV9

DNA: TGTGCCAGCAGTTTAACAGGACAGGGGGGTCATGAGCAGTTCTTC
CDR3: CASSLTGQGGHEQFF
J: TRBJ2-1
size: NA
D: TRBD1
V: TRBV27

DNA: TGTGCCACCCTCTATGGAGGTTCCCCCCCCCAGCATTTT
CDR3: CATLYGGSPPQHF
J: TRBJ1-5
size: NA
D: NA
V: TRBV28

DNA: TGTGCCAGCAGTTATAGCGGGCAGAACACCGGGGAGCTGTTTTTT
CDR3: CASSYSGQNTGELFF
J: TRBJ2-2
size: NA
D: TRBD2
V: TRBV6-5

DNA: TGTGCCAGTACCTCCCAGGGCTCTGAAGCTTTCTTT
CDR3: CASTSQGSEAFF
J: TRBJ1-1
size: NA
D: NA
V: TRBV19

DNA: TGTGCCAGCAGCTTACAGGTTTCTGGAAACACCATATATTTT
CDR3: CASSLQVSGNTIYF
J: TRBJ1-3
size: few
D: NA
V: TRBV11-2

DNA: TGTGCCAGCAGCTTGGCCTGGGACAGTGCCTATGGCTACACCTTC
CDR3: CASSLAWDSAYGYTF
J: TRBJ1-2
size: NA
D: TRBD1
V: TRBV5-4

DNA: TGTGCCAGCAGTTCGGGGGAGGGCCCCGCCGGGGAGCTGTTTTTT
CDR3: CASSSGEGPAGELFF
J: TRBJ2-2
size: once
D: TRBD2
V: TRBV6-6

DNA: TGTGCCAGCAGCTTGGCCGGCCGGGACTACAATGAGCAGTTCTTC
CDR3: CASSLAGRDYNEQFF
J: TRBJ2-1
size: NA
D: NA
V: TRBV5-4

DNA: TGTGCCAGCAGCTTAGGGGGACAGAACTATGGCTACACCTTC
CDR3: CASSLGGQNYGYTF
J: TRBJ1-2
size: NA
D: TRBD1
V: TRBV7-2

DNA: TGTGCCAGCTCCGGGACTAGCGGGAGTCAGTACAATGAGCAGTTCTTC
CDR3: CASSGTSGSQYNEQFF
J: TRBJ2-1
size: NA
D: TRBD2
V: TRBV6-6

DNA: TGTGCCAGCAGCTTGTACGGGTCCTACGAGCAGTACTTC
CDR3: CASSLYGSYEQYF
J: TRBJ2-7
size: NA
D: NA
V: TRBV5-6

DNA: TGTGCCAGCAAGGTTACAGGTGCCCACAATCAGCCCCAGCATTTT
CDR3: CASKVTGAHNQPQHF
J: TRBJ1-5
size: NA
D: NA
V: TRBV2

DNA: TGCGCCAGCAGCCCTCTTCGGTTTTCGTTATATAGCACAGATACGCAGTATTTT
CDR3: CASSPLRFSLYSTDTQYF
J: TRBJ2-3
size: NA
D: NA
V: TRBV5-1

DNA: TGTGCCAGCAGTGAAATCGCCGGGACAGCAACTGAAGCTTTCTTT
CDR3: CASSEIAGTATEAFF
J: TRBJ1-1
size: NA
D: TRBD1
V: TRBV6-1

DNA: TGTTCCAGCAGCCAACGACAGGGTTGGGACACTGAAGCTTTCTTT
CDR3: CSSSQRQGWDTEAFF
J: TRBJ1-1
size: NA
D: TRBD1
V: TRBV7-9

DNA: TGTGCCAGCAGCATAAAGACAGGGGAGGGAGAAAAACTGTTTTTT
CDR3: CASSIKTGEGEKLFF
J: TRBJ1-4
size: NA
D: TRBD1
V: TRBV5-4

DNA: TGTGCCAGCAGCAAAGTAAGTCGTATTAGACTAGTCGGACTCTACAATGAGCAGTTCTTC
CDR3: CASSKVSRIRLVGLYNEQFF
J: TRBJ2-1
size: NA
D: NA
V: TRBV21-1

DNA: TGCAGTGCTAGACTAGACTACGAGCAGTACTTC
CDR3: CSARLDYEQYF
J: TRBJ2-7
size: NA
D: NA
V: TRBV20-1

DNA: TGTGCCAGCAGCTTACCGGACACTCGCTCCTACGAGCAGTACTTC
CDR3: CASSLPDTRSYEQYF
J: TRBJ2-7
size: NA
D: NA
V: TRBV7-9

DNA: TGTGCCAGCATGGGCCCCACCGGGGAGCTGTTTTTT
CDR3: CASMGPTGELFF
J: TRBJ2-2
size: NA
D: NA
V: TRBV27